The 10 T cell receptor beta chains below were found in one sample sequenced in a study of blood T cell repertoires in COVID-19. Using immunoSEQ multiplex PCR, the repertoire was profiled, and TCRdb retains in-frame clones only, with some absent. In the table there are around 190,000 clones, 85% to 90% of which are singletons. Sequencing input: peripheral blood. The receptors were sampled from a man aged 70 or older with active or convalescent COVID-19.

This chain connects TRBV19 to TRBJ1-2, with 12 bases aligning to TRBD1. Germline trimming cut 8 bases from V and 3 bases from J; bases unmatched to any gene: 13. The germline V gene encodes CDR1 LNHDA and CDR2 SQIVND (reference sequence). This CDR3 has 17 amino acids. The CDR3 sequence is CASRTHPGQGADYGYTF. DNA of the CDR3: TGTGCCAGTCGTACCCATCCGGGACAGGGGGCAGACTATGGCTACACCTTC.

Only a few counts were recorded for this clone. The V and J genes are TRBV2 and TRBJ2-5; D ambiguous. Trimming shortened V by 2 bases and J by 0 bases, and 7 bases separated the two germline ends. From germline, CDR1 is SNHLY and CDR2 FYNNEI. There are 14 residues in the CDR3. The CDR3 coding sequence is TGTGCCAGCAGTGAACAACGAGACCAAGAGACCCAGTACTTC. It yields the protein CASSEQRDQETQYF.

This chain links TRBV6-5 with TRBJ1-1; D is perhaps TRBD1 (5 bases). V was trimmed by 2 bases and J by 1 base, leaving 11 bases between them. Germline CDR1 and CDR2: MNHEY and SVGAGI. The CDR3 spans 15 residues. Written as DNA, the CDR3 is TGTGCCAGCAGTTACGAGTGGGGGGGGAACACTGAAGCTTTCTTT. Its translation is CASSYEWGGNTEAFF.

The J gene is TRBJ2-7, the V gene TRBV4-3; 7 nucleotides align to TRBD2. Germline loops: CDR1 LGHNA, CDR2 YSLEER. Losses at the gene ends were 1 base for V and 2 bases for J; bases not matched to a gene: 8. CDR3 size: 16 residues. The CDR3 reads CASSQGITSVAYEQYF. DNA for the CDR3: TGCGCCAGCAGCCAAGGTATAACTAGCGTAGCCTACGAGCAGTACTTC.

V usage is TRBV15 and J usage is TRBJ2-4, with 11 bases fitting TRBD1. The trim removed 1 base at V and 1 base at J, leaving 12 bases unmatched. CDR1 is LNHNV and CDR2 is YYDKDF in the germline V gene (reference sequence). The CDR3 is 20 residues long. Here the CDR3 DNA reads TGTGCCACCAGCAGAGGTCCGGGACAGGGGGGATCCTTCGCCAAAAACATTCAGTACTTC. Translating gives CATSRGPGQGGSFAKNIQYF.

In this sample, this clone turned up a few times. This rearrangement joins TRBV5-1 to TRBJ1-2, with D possibly matching TRBD1 (6 bases). Germline loops: CDR1 SGHRS, CDR2 YFSETQ. This CDR3 comprises 13 residues. Trimming cost V 4 bases and J 8 bases, with 15 bases left between them. CDR3 DNA: TGCGCCAGCAGCCCAACAGGGCCGGGCGGCTACACCTTC. Translation: CASSPTGPGGYTF.

This clone appeared a single time. J is TRBJ1-4 and V is TRBV6-5; a possible D gene is TRBD1 (6 bases). Trimming took 7 bases from V and 11 from J, leaving 20 bases between them. The CDR3 consists of 14 residues. The germline gives CDR1 MNHEY, CDR2 SVGAGI. The CDR3 nucleotides are TGTGCCAGCACCCCGGGCTTAGGGGGTCGGAAACTGTTTTTT. This sequence encodes CASTPGLGGRKLFF.

This chain links TRBV2 with TRBJ2-1; D is possibly TRBD1 (6 bases). V was clipped by 5 bases and J by 0 bases, with 14 bases between them. The CDR3 length is 16 residues. Germline V lookup: CDR1 SNHLY, CDR2 FYNNEI. The CDR3 here is CASSRLTGSSYNEQFF. The CDR3 bases are TGTGCCAGCAGTCGACTTACAGGGAGCTCCTACAATGAGCAGTTCTTC. Drawing the rest from reference TRBV2 and TRBJ2-1, the complete variable domain is EPEVTQTPSHQVTQMGQEVILRCVPISNHLYFYWYRQILGQKVEFLVSFYNNEISEKSEIFDDQFSVERPDGSNFTLKIRSTKLEDSAMYFCASSRLTGSSYNEQFFGPGTRLTVL.

This sequence joins TRBV28 and TRBJ2-5; D gene unclear. The CDR3 length is 15 residues. V was trimmed by 10 bases and J by 1 base, leaving 19 bases between them. The germline V gene encodes CDR1 MDHEN and CDR2 SYDVKM. This CDR3 is CATGRPGFTQETQYF. The CDR3 nucleotides read TGTGCCACCGGAAGGCCCGGGTTTACCCAAGAGACCCAGTACTTC. The whole variable domain, remainder taken from reference TRBV28 and TRBJ2-5, is DVKVTQSSRYLVKRTGEKVFLECVQDMDHENMFWYRQDPGLGLRLIYFSYDVKMKEKGDIPEGYSVSREKKERFSLILESASTNQTSMYLCATGRPGFTQETQYFGPGTRLLVL.

The chain joins TRBV19 to TRBJ1-1; D might be TRBD1 (6 bases). Germline V CDR1 and CDR2: LNHDA, SQIVND (reference sequence). The CDR3 spans 15 residues. V dropped 1 base and J dropped 7 bases, with 16 bases sitting between them. CDR3 sequence: CASSIAGWGHNEAFF. In DNA form, the CDR3 reads TGTGCCAGTAGTATAGCGGGGTGGGGACACAATGAAGCTTTCTTT.